Following are 25 T cell receptor beta chains from one sample sequenced in a study of cytotoxic CD8 clonotypes in ibrutinib-treated CLL. The protocol was immunoSEQ multiplex PCR, while the TCRdb copy is restricted to in-frame clones and leaves out a portion. The data contain about 140,000 clones, about 76% of them seen just once; the ten biggest clones take up 5% to 5.5%. The sample consisted of PBMCs, taken after 24 months of ibrutinib treatment. Receptors originate from a human donor with chronic lymphocytic leukemia.

The chain links TRBV7-9 to TRBJ1-4; D unresolved. V was shortened by 3 bases and J by 8 bases, with 13 bases between the two germline ends. CDR3 length: 14 amino acids. The germline CDR1 and CDR2 sequences are SEHNR and FQNEAQ (reference sequence). In DNA, the CDR3 is TGTGCCAGCAGCTTTACAGACCAGAGGGAAAAACTGTTTTTT. It yields the protein CASSFTDQREKLFF.

J is TRBJ2-7 and V is TRBV7-2; 8 nucleotides agree with TRBD1. CDR3 length: 12 amino acids. After removal of 7 bases from V and 7 bases from J, the junction contained 6 bases not matched to a gene. Germline V gene data show CDR1 as SGHTA and CDR2 as FQGNSA. The CDR3 reads CASITGGREQYF. The CDR3 coding sequence is TGTGCCAGCATTACAGGGGGGCGGGAGCAGTACTTC.

The J gene is TRBJ1-4, the V gene TRBV4-2; the D is unclear. Germline lookup yields CDR1 LGHNA and CDR2 YNFKEQ. Deletions cut 1 base from V and 8 bases from J, with 14 bases between. This CDR3 has 15 amino acids. CDR3 amino acids: CASSQGLGSHEKLFF. In DNA form, the CDR3 reads TGTGCCAGCAGCCAAGGTTTGGGCAGCCACGAAAAACTGTTTTTT.

The chain joins TRBV7-9 to TRBJ2-2; no reliable D call. Trimming took 5 bases from V and 5 from J, leaving 9 bases between them. Germline V gene sequence: CDR1 SEHNR, CDR2 FQNEAQ (reference sequence). This CDR3 comprises 13 residues. The CDR3 nucleotides read TGTGCCAGCAGCGGTAGTGGGACCGGGGAGCTGTTTTTT. Translation gives CASSGSGTGELFF. Looking up the rest from reference TRBV7-9 and TRBJ2-2 gives the full variable domain: DTGVSQNPRHKITKRGQNVTFRCDPISEHNRLYWYRQTLGQGPEFLTYFQNEAQLEKSRLLSDRFSAERPKGSFSTLEIQRTEQGDSAMYLCASSGSGTGELFFGEGSRLTVL.

J is TRBJ2-2 and V is TRBV2; D is possibly TRBD2 (6 bases). Germline-derived CDR1 and CDR2 are SNHLY and FYNNEI. The CDR3 covers 14 residues. V lost 11 bases, J lost 0 bases, and 13 bases lay in between. CDR3 loop: CAGRRGPNTGELFF. The CDR3 DNA reads TGTGCCGGGAGGAGGGGACCGAACACCGGGGAGCTGTTTTTT. Full variable domain (missing parts from reference TRBV2 and TRBJ2-2): EPEVTQTPSHQVTQMGQEVILRCVPISNHLYFYWYRQILGQKVEFLVSFYNNEISEKSEIFDDQFSVERPDGSNFTLKIRSTKLEDSAMYFCAGRRGPNTGELFFGEGSRLTVL.

This clone has at least ten counts. The chain couples TRBV7-9 to TRBJ2-7, with TRBD1 matching 9 bases. Germline assignment: CDR1 SEHNR and CDR2 FQNEAQ (reference sequence). V shed 1 base, J shed 6 bases, and the junction held 10 bases outside the gene matches. The CDR3 extends over 16 amino acids. Written as DNA, the CDR3 is TGTGCCAGCAGCTTAGTACGGGGACAGGGAAACGTCGAGCAGTACTTC. Its translation: CASSLVRGQGNVEQYF.

In its sample, this clone was seen once. The rearrangement links TRBV5-4 to TRBJ2-5, with D tentatively TRBD2 (6 bases). Trimming removed 4 bases at V and 1 base at J, with 8 bases between. The CDR3 has 13 amino acids. Germline V gene lookup returns CDR1 SGHNT and CDR2 YYREEE (reference sequence). This chain's CDR3 is CASSPGLQETQYF. The DNA of the CDR3 is TGTGCCAGCAGCCCGGGACTCCAAGAGACCCAGTACTTC.

This sequence joins TRBV30 and TRBJ1-5; D possibly corresponds to TRBD1 (6 bases). The V gene lost 2 bases and the J gene lost 5 bases, with 10 bases spanning the gap. The germline gives CDR1 GTSNPN, CDR2 SVGIG (reference sequence). The CDR3 spans 13 residues. As DNA, the CDR3 is TGTGCCTGGAGTAGGGGGTTGGATCAGCCCCAGCATTTT. It specifies CAWSRGLDQPQHF.

The V and J genes are TRBV27 and TRBJ2-2, with no clear D. There are 13 residues in the CDR3. Trimming stripped 6 bases from V and 5 bases from J, with 10 bases between. Looked up from germline, CDR1 is MNHEY and CDR2 is SMNVEV (reference sequence). Here the CDR3 DNA reads TGTGCCAGCAGCCTGGTCCGTACCGGGGAGCTGTTTTTT. This encodes CASSLVRTGELFF.

The rearrangement joins TRBV6-5 to TRBJ2-3; either TRBD1 or TRBD2 may supply D (5 bases each). Germline V gives CDR1 MNHEY, CDR2 SVGAGI. Trimming took 3 bases from V and 0 from J, leaving 10 bases between them. This CDR3 contains 15 residues. DNA for the CDR3: TGTGCCAGCAGTTATGGGGACCTCAGCACAGATACGCAGTATTTT. Its translation is CASSYGDLSTDTQYF.

The V gene is TRBV9, the J gene TRBJ2-7; D not certain. The V end lost 0 bases, the J end lost 0 bases, and 7 bases lay between the germline ends. There are 14 residues in the CDR3. Germline V gives CDR1 SGDLS, CDR2 YYNGEE. CDR3 DNA sequence: TGTGCCAGCAGCGTAGCCGCCTACTCCTACGAGCAGTACTTC. Protein sequence: CASSVAAYSYEQYF.

To note about this clone: A much larger clone lies one base from this, so it may be a read error. The chain has TRBV5-6 and TRBJ2-2; the D gene is possibly TRBD2 (6 bases). CDR1 and CDR2 (germline): SGHDT, YYEEEE. V dropped 4 bases and J dropped 4 bases, with 17 bases sitting between them. The CDR3 consists of 16 residues. The CDR3 DNA reads as TGTGCCAGCAGCCTTCTAGCGAAAGGCGGCACCGGGGAGCTGTTTTTT. Protein sequence: CASSLLAKGGTGELFF. Looking up the rest from reference TRBV5-6 and TRBJ2-2 gives the full variable domain: DAGVTQSPTHLIKTRGQQVTLRCSPKSGHDTVSWYQQALGQGPQFIFQYYEEEERQRGNFPDRFSGHQFPNYSSELNVNALLLGDSALYLCASSLLAKGGTGELFFGEGSRLTVL.

The chain uses TRBV6-6 and TRBJ2-7; 8 nucleotides line up with TRBD1. Unmatched junction bases numbered 10, after V lost 6 bases and J lost 3 bases. In germline, CDR1 is MNHNY, CDR2 SVGAGI (reference sequence). The CDR3 extends over 15 amino acids. The CDR3 DNA reads TGTGCCAGCAGCCCCGGGACAGGACCGGGCTACGAGCAGTACTTC. Amino acid sequence: CASSPGTGPGYEQYF.

The chain uses TRBV5-1 and TRBJ2-1; TRBD2 agrees at 9 bases. The CDR3 contains 15 residues. Germline values: CDR1 SGHRS, CDR2 YFSETQ. V was pared by 4 bases and J by 8 bases, with 10 bases of the junction left unmatched. Here the CDR3 reads CASSTGGRALDEQFF. CDR3 coding DNA: TGCGCCAGCAGCACCGGCGGGAGGGCCCTGGATGAGCAGTTCTTC.

The V gene is TRBV28, the J gene TRBJ1-1; tentative D call: TRBD1 (5 bases). Trimming removed 5 bases from V and 3 bases from J, with 16 bases in between. CDR3 length: 15 residues. CDR1 is MDHEN, CDR2 SYDVKM, per germline. For the CDR3, the DNA is TGTGCCAGCAGTCCGAGGGGCTGGGGCGACACTGAAGCTTTCTTT. This encodes CASSPRGWGDTEAFF.

This sequence joins TRBV7-9 and TRBJ2-5; D gene uncertain. V gave up 1 base and J gave up 2 bases, with 8 bases separating them. CDR3 length equals 14 residues. Germline V gene data show CDR1 as SEHNR and CDR2 as FQNEAQ (reference sequence). In nucleotides, the CDR3 is TGTGCCAGCAGCTTAGGTGGCACGCAAGAGACCCAGTACTTC. Its protein is CASSLGGTQETQYF.

The rearrangement uses TRBV18 and TRBJ2-5, with D unresolved. The CDR3 covers 14 residues. Germline-derived CDR1 and CDR2 are KGHSH and LQKENI. V shed 0 bases and J shed 0 bases, with 5 bases lying between them. The CDR3 nucleotides are TGTGCCAGCTCACCACCGGACCACCAAGAGACCCAGTACTTC. Translated: CASSPPDHQETQYF.

This clone has only a few counts. The rearrangement joins TRBV7-8 to TRBJ2-7, with D possibly TRBD2 on 5 matching bases. Germline V gene lookup returns CDR1 SGHVS and CDR2 FQNEAQ. V was trimmed by 2 bases and J by 3 bases, leaving 20 bases between them. CDR3 length equals 17 residues. The CDR3 bases are TGTGCCAGCAGCTTAACCGGGGTGGCGGTCCTCCGCTACGAGCAGTACTTC. It yields the protein CASSLTGVAVLRYEQYF.

This chain joins TRBV6-5 and TRBJ1-1; D might be TRBD1 (6 bases). This CDR3 has 15 residues. Trimming shortened V by 2 bases and J by 3 bases, and 13 bases separated the two germline ends. Germline loops: CDR1 MNHEY, CDR2 SVGAGI. CDR3 protein: CASSYIAGQHTEAFF. The CDR3 coding sequence is TGTGCCAGCAGTTACATCGCCGGACAGCACACTGAAGCTTTCTTT.

This clone came up once. The chain combines TRBV5-4 with TRBJ1-4; D is possibly TRBD1 (6 bases). Germline lookup yields CDR1 SGHNT and CDR2 YYREEE (reference sequence). The CDR3 extends over 16 amino acids. The V and J ends lost 0 bases and 5 bases respectively, with 14 bases between them. CDR3 sequence (DNA): TGTGCCAGCAGCTTGGGGGGGGCCGCGGCGAATGAAAAACTGTTTTTT. Translated, it gives CASSLGGAAANEKLFF.

The chain couples TRBV4-2 to TRBJ2-3, with D unclear. The germline V and J ends were trimmed by 2 bases and 2 bases, with 5 bases remaining between them. This CDR3 spans 13 amino acids. Germline values: CDR1 LGHNA, CDR2 YNFKEQ. In nucleotides, the CDR3 is TGTGCCAGCAGCCAACCCCCCACAGATACGCAGTATTTT. Amino acid sequence: CASSQPPTDTQYF.

CDR3 region: CASRTTRGTGELFF. CDR3 bases: TGTGCCAGCCGAACAACGCGAGGCACCGGGGAGCTGTTTTTT. This chain uses TRBV27 with TRBJ2-2; D not certain. The germline CDR1 and CDR2 sequences are MNHEY and SMNVEV (reference sequence). V gave up 8 bases and J gave up 4 bases, with 14 bases separating them. The CDR3 covers 14 residues.

This clone was seen more than once but under ten times. This chain joins TRBV6-5 and TRBJ1-4; the D is unclear. Germline loops: CDR1 MNHEY, CDR2 SVGAGI. Trimming stripped 6 bases from V and 7 bases from J, with 9 bases between. The CDR3 is made up of 12 amino acids. CDR3 DNA sequence: TGTGCCAGCAGCCAGTGGGGTGAAAAACTGTTTTTT. Its protein product is CASSQWGEKLFF.

This clone was detected once. This sequence joins TRBV19 and TRBJ2-1; 14 nucleotides line up with TRBD2. CDR3 length: 14 residues. V gave up 6 bases and J gave up 8 bases; unmatched junction bases: 3. Germline CDR1 is LNHDA and CDR2 is SQIVND (reference sequence). CDR3 in amino acids: CASSGLAGGYEQFF. The CDR3 bases are TGTGCCAGTAGCGGACTAGCGGGAGGTTATGAGCAGTTCTTC.

V usage is TRBV30 and J usage is TRBJ1-3; unclear D gene. The CDR3 runs 14 residues. Germline V CDR1 and CDR2: GTSNPN, SVGIG (reference sequence). Trimming removed 3 bases from V and 2 bases from J, with 11 bases in between. For the CDR3, the DNA is TGTGCCTGGAGCCAGGCGTCCCCTGGAAACACCATATATTTT. The encoded protein is CAWSQASPGNTIYF. Full variable domain (missing parts from reference TRBV30 and TRBJ1-3): SQTIHQWPATLVQPVGSPLSLECTVEGTSNPNLYWYRQAAGRGLQLLFYSVGIGQISSEVPQNLSASRPQDRQFILSSKKLLLSDSGFYLCAWSQASPGNTIYFGEGSWLTVV.